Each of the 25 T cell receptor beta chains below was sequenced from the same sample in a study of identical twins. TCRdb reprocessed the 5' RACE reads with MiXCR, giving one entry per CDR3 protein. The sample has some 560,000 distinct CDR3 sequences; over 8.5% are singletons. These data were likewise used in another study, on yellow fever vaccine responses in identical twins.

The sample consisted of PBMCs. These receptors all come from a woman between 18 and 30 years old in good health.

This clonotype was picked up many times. The CDR3 here is CASGSGGPGGRETQYF. The CDR3 nucleotides read TGTGCTAGTGGTTCCGGAGGGCCAGGGGGCAGAGAGACCCAGTACTTC. The chain uses TRBV12-5 and TRBJ2-5, with 8 bases identical to TRBD1. Germline values: CDR1 LGHNT, CDR2 FRNRAP. V shed 4 bases, J shed 4 bases, and the junction held 11 bases outside the gene matches. The CDR3 consists of 16 residues.

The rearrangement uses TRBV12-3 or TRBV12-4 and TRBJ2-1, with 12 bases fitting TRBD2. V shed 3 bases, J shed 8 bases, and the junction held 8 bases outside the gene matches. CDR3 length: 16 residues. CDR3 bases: TGTGCCAGCAGTTTCCTAGCGGGAGGGATAGGGGATGAGCAGTTCTTC. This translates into CASSFLAGGIGDEQFF.

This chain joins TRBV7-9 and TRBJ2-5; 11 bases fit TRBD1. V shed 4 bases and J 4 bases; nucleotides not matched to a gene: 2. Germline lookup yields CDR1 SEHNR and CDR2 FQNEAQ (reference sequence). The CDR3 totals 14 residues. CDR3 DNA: TGTGCCAGCAGCTGGGACAGGGGGGTAGAGACCCAGTACTTC. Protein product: CASSWDRGVETQYF.

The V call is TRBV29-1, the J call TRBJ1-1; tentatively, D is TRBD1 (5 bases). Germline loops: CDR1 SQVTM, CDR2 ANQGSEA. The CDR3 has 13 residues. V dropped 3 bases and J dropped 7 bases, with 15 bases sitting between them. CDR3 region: CSVERGVGVEAFF. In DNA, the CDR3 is TGCAGCGTTGAGAGAGGGGTTGGCGTTGAAGCTTTCTTT. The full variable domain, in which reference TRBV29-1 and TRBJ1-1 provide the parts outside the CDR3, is SAVISQKPSRDICQRGTSLTIQCQVDSQVTMMFWYRQQPGQSLTLIATANQGSEATYESGFVIDKFPISRPNLTFSTLTVSNMSPEDSSIYLCSVERGVGVEAFFGQGTRLTVV.

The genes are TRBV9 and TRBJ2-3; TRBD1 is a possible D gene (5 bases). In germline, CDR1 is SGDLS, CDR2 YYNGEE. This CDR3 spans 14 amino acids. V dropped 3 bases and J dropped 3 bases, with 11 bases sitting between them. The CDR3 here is CASSGGRWTDTQYF. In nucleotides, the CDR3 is TGTGCCAGCAGCGGGGGCCGATGGACAGATACGCAGTATTTT.

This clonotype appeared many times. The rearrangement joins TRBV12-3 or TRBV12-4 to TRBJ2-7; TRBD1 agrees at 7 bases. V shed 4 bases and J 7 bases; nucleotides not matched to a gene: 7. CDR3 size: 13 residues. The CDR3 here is CASSYVLQGEQYF. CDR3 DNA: TGTGCCAGCAGTTACGTTTTACAGGGGGAGCAGTACTTC.

The CDR3: CASSQALASEQYF. The CDR3 DNA reads TGTGCCAGCAGCCAAGCGCTAGCATCCGAGCAGTACTTC. The J gene is TRBJ2-7, the V gene TRBV3-1; the D gene is possibly TRBD2 (5 bases). The CDR3 loop spans 13 amino acids. Trimming shortened V by 1 base and J by 6 bases, and 10 bases separated the two germline ends. Germline CDR1 reads LGHDT; CDR2 reads YNNKEL (reference sequence).

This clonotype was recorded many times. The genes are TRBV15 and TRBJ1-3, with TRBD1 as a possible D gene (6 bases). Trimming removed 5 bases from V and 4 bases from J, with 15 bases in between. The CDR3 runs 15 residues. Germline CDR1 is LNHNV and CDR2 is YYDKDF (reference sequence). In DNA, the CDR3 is TGTGCCACCAGCGGGACTACAGGGCCAGGAAACACCATATATTTT. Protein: CATSGTTGPGNTIYF.

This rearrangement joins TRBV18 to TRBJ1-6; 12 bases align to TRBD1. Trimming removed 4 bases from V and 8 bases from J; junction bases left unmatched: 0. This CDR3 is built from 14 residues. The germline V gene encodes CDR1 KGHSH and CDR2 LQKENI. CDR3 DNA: TGTGCCAGCTCACGGGACAGGGGGCATTCACCCCTCCACTTT. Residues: CASSRDRGHSPLHF. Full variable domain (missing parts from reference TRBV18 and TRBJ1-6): NAGVMQNPRHLVRRRGQEARLRCSPMKGHSHVYWYRQLPEEGLKFMVYLQKENIIDESGMPKERFSAEFPKEGPSILRIQQVVRGDSAAYFCASSRDRGHSPLHFGNGTRLTVT.

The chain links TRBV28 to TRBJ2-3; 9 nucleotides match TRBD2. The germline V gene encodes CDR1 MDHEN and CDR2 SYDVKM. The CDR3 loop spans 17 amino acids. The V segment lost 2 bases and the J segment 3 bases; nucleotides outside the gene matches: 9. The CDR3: CASSLVSSGGFTDTQYF. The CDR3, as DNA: TGTGCCAGCAGTTTAGTGTCCAGCGGGGGGTTTACAGATACGCAGTATTTT.

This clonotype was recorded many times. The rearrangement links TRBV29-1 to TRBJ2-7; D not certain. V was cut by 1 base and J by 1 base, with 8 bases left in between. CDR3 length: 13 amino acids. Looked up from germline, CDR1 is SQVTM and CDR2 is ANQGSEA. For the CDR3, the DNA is TGCAGCGTTGAAGGTTCTGAATCCTACGAGCAGTACTTC. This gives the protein CSVEGSESYEQYF.

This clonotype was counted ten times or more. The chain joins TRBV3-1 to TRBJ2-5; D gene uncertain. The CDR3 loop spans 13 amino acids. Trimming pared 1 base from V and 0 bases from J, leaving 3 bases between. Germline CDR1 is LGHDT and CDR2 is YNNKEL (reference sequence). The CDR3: CASSQGYQETQYF. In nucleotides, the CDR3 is TGTGCCAGCAGCCAAGGGTACCAAGAGACCCAGTACTTC.

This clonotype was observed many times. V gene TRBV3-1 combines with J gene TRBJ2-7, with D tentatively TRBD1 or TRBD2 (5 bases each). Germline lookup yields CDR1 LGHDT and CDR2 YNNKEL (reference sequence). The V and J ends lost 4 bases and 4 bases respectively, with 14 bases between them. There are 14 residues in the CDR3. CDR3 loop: CASSPSAGAYEQYF. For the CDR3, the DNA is TGTGCCAGCAGCCCATCAGCCGGGGCATACGAGCAGTACTTC.

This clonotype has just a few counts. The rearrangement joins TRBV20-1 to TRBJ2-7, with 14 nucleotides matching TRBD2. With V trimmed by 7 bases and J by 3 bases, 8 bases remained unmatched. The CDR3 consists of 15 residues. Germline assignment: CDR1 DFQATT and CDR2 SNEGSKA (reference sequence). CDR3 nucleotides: TGCAGTGTCCGGACTAGCGGGGGGCTTAACTACGAGCAGTACTTC. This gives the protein CSVRTSGGLNYEQYF.

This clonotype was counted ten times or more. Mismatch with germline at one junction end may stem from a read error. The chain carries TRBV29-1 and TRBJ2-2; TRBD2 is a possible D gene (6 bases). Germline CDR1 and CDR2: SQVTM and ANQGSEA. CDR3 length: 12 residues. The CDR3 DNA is TGCAGCGTAGAAGGACTATCCGGGGAGCTGTTTTTT. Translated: CSVEGLSGELFF.

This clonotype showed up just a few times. Written as DNA, the CDR3 is TGTGCCAGCAGCCAAGATGTGATGAACTCTGGGGCCAACGTCCTGACTTTC. Its protein product is CASSQDVMNSGANVLTF. This sequence joins TRBV4-2 and TRBJ2-6, with D hard to call. V was shortened by 0 bases and J by 0 bases, with 9 bases between the two germline ends. The length of the CDR3 is 17 residues. CDR1 is LGHNA and CDR2 is YNFKEQ in the germline V gene.

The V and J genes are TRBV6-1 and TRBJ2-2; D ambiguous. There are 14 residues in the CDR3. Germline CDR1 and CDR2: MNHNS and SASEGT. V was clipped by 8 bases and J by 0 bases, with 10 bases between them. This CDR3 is CASFYIANTGELFF. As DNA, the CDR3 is TGTGCCAGCTTTTATATCGCGAACACCGGGGAGCTGTTTTTT.

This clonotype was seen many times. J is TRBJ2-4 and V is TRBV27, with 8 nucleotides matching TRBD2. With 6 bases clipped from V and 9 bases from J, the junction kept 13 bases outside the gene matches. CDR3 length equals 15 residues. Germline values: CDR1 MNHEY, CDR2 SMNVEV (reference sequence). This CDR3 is CASSLVAGRAVIQYF. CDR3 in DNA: TGTGCCAGCAGCTTGGTAGCCGGGAGGGCCGTCATTCAGTACTTC.

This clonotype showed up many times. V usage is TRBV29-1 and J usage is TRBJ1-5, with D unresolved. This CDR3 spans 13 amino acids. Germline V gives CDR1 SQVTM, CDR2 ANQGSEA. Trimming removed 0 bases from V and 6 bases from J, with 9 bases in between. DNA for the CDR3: TGCAGCGTTGAAGAGATAGTGGGTCAGCCCCAGCATTTT. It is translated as CSVEEIVGQPQHF.

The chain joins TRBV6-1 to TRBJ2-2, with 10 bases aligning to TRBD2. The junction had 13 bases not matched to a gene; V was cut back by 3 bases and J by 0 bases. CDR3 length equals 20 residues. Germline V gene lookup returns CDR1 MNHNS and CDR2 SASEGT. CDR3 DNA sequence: TGTGCCAGCAGTGAGCGGGGACTAGCGCTTCGGGGAACGAACACCGGGGAGCTGTTTTTT. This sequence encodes CASSERGLALRGTNTGELFF.

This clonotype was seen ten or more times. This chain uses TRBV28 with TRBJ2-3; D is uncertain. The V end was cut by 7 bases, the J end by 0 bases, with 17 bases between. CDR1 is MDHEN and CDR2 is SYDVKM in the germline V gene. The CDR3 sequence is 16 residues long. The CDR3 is CASIPDFPVSTDTQYF. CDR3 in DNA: TGTGCCAGCATTCCAGACTTTCCTGTGAGCACAGATACGCAGTATTTT.

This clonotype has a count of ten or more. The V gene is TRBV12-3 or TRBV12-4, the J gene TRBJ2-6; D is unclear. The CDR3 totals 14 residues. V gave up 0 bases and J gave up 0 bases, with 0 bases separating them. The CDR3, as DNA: TGTGCCAGCAGTTTAGCCTCTGGGGCCAACGTCCTGACTTTC. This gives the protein CASSLASGANVLTF.

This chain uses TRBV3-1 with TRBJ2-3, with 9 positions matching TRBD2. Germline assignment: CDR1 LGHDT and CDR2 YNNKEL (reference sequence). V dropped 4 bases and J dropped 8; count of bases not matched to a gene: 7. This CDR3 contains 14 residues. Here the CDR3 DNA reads TGTGCCAGCAGCCCTAGCGGGAAGCCGATTACGCAGTATTTT. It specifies CASSPSGKPITQYF.

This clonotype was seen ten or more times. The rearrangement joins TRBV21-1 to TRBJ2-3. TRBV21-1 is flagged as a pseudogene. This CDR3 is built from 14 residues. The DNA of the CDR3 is TGTGCCAGCAGCAAAGTGCCCCAATCGGATACGCAGTATTTT. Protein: CASSKVPQSDTQYF.

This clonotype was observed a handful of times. In DNA form, the CDR3 reads TGCAGTGCTAGCCGGCCTACCGGGGAGCTGTTTTTT. This gives the protein CSASRPTGELFF. This chain connects TRBV20-1 to TRBJ2-2; no definite D call. Germline V lookup: CDR1 DFQATT, CDR2 SNEGSKA (reference sequence). V was clipped by 3 bases and J by 5 bases, with 7 bases between them. The CDR3 has 12 residues.